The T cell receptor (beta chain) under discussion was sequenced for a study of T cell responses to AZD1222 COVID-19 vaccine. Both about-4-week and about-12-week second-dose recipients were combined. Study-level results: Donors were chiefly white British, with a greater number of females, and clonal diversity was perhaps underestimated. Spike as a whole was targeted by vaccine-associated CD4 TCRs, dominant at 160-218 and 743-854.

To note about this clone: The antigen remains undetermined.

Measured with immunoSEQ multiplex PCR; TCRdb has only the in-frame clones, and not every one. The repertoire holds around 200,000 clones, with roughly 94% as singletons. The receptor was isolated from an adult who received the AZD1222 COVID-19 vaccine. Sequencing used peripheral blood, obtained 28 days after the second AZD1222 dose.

CDR3 nucleotides: TGTGCCAGTAGTATAGCCCGGGGAGGGGGAGGAGGGCAGTTCTTC. Its translation is CASSIARGGGGGQFF. V is TRBV19 and J is TRBJ2-1, with D maybe TRBD2 (7 bases). The germline CDR1 and CDR2 sequences are LNHDA and SQIVND (reference sequence). This CDR3 is built from 15 residues. V lost 1 base, J lost 12 bases, and 19 bases lay in between.